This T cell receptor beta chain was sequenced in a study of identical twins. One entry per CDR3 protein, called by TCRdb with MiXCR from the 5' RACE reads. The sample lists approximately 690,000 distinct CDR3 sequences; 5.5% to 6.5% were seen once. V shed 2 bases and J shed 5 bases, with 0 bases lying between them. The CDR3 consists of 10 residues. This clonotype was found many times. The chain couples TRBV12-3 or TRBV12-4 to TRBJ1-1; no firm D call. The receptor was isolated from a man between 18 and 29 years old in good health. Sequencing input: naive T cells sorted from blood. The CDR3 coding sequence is TGTGCCAGCAGTTTAACTGAAGCTTTCTTT. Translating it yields CASSLTEAFF.